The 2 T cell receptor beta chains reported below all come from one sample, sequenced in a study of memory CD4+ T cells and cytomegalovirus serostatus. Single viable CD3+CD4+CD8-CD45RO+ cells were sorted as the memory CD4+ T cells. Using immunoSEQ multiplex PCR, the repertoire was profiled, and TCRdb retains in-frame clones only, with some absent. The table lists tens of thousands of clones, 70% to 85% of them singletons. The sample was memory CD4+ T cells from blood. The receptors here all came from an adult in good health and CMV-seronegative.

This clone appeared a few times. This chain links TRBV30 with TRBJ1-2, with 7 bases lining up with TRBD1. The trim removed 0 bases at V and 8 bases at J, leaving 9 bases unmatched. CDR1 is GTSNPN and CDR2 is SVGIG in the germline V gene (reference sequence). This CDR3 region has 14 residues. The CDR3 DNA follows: TGTGCCTGGAGTGTAAACAGGGGAATTAGGGGCTACACCTTC. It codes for CAWSVNRGIRGYTF.

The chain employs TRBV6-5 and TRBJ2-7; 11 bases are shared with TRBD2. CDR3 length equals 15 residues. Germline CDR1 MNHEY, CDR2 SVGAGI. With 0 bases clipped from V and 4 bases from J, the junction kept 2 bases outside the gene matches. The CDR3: CASSYSLAGGYEQYF. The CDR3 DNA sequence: TGTGCCAGCAGTTACTCGCTAGCGGGGGGATACGAGCAGTACTTC.